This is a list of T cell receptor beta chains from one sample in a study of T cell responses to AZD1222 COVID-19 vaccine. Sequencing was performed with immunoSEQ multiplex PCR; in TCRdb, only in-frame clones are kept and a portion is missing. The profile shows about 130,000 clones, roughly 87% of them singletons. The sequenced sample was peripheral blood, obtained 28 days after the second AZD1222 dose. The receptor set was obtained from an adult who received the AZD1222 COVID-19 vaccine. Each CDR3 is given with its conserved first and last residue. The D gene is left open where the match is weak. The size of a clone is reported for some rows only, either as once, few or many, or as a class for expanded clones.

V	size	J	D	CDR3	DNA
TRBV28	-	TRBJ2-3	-	CASSLATDTQYF	TGTGCCAGCAGTTTAGCCACAGATACGCAGTATTTT
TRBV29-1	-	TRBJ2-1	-	CSVEGGSSYNEQFF	TGCAGCGTTGAAGGGGGGAGCTCCTACAATGAGCAGTTCTTC
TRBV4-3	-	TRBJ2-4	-	CASSQDSGGLGNIQYF	TGCGCCAGCAGCCAAGATTCGGGGGGCCTCGGAAACATTCAGTACTTC
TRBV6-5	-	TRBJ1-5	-	CASRKLWGQPQHF	TGTGCCAGCAGGAAACTTTGGGGACAGCCCCAGCATTTT
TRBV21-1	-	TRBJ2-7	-	CASSNWGTGVSYEQYF	TGTGCCAGCAGCAATTGGGGGACAGGGGTCTCCTACGAGCAGTACTTC
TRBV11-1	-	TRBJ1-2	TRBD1	CASSLGQGYGYTF	TGTGCCAGCAGCTTAGGACAGGGCTATGGCTACACCTTC
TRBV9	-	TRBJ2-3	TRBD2	CASSLQGSGSGNTQYF	TGTGCCAGCAGCCTCCAGGGTAGCGGGAGCGGAAATACGCAGTATTTT
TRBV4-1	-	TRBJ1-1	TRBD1	CASSHPGQANTEAFF	TGCGCCAGCAGCCACCCGGGACAGGCGAACACTGAAGCTTTCTTT
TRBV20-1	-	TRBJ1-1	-	CSASSFTEAFF	TGCAGTGCTTCCTCCTTCACTGAAGCTTTCTTT
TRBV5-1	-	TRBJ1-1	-	CATRDGMNTEAFF	TGCGCCACCAGGGACGGAATGAACACTGAAGCTTTCTTT
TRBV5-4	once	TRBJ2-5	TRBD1	CASSQRGQGNQETQYF	TGTGCCAGCAGCCAGCGCGGACAGGGAAATCAAGAGACCCAGTACTTC
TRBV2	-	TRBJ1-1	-	CASSAEGLTEAFF	TGTGCCAGCAGTGCAGAGGGGTTGACTGAAGCTTTCTTT
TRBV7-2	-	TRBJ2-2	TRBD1	CASREQGVTGELFF	TGTGCCAGCAGAGAACAGGGGGTGACCGGGGAGCTGTTTTTT
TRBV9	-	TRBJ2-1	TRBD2	CASSESGGSYNEQFF	TGTGCCAGCAGCGAAAGCGGGGGCTCCTACAATGAGCAGTTCTTC
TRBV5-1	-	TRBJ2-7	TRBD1	CASSSTGQGVEQYF	TGCGCCAGCAGCTCGACGGGACAGGGGGTCGAGCAGTACTTC
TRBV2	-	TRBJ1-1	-	CASSSQGQNTEAFF	TGTGCCAGCAGCTCACAGGGTCAGAACACTGAAGCTTTCTTT